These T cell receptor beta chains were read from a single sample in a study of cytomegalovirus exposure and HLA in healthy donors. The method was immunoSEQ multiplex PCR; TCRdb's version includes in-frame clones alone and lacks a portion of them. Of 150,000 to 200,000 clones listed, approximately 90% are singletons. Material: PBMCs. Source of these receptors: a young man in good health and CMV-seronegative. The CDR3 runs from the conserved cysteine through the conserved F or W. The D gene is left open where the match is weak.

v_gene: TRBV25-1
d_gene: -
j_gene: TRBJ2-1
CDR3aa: CASSYRDEQFF

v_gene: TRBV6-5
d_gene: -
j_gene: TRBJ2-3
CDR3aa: CASKRVQRDTQYF

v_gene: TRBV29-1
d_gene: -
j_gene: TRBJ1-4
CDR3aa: CSGRRGAANEKLFF

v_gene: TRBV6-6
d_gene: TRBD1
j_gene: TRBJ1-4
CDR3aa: CASSYPPGQRNEKLFF

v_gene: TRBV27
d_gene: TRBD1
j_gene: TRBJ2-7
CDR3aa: CASSLYRQGGSYEQYF

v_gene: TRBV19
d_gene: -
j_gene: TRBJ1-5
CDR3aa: CASSIGSRGNQPQHF

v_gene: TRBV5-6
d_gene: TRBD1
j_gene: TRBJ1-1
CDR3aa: CASIGTGVVGTEAFF

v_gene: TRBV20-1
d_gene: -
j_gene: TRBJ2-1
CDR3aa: CSAQNNEQFF

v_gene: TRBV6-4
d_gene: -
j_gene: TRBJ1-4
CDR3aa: CASSDSGATNEKLFF

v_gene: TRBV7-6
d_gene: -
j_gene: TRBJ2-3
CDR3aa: CASSYGGVDTQYF

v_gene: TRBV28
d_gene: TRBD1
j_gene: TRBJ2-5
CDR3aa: CASRYGTGNAETQYF

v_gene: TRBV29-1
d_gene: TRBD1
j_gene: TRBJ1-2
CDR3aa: CSVEGRGLYGYTF

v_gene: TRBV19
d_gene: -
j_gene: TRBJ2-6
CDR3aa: CASRRGSGANVLTF

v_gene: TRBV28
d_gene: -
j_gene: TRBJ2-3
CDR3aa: CASSLRTGFHTDTQYF

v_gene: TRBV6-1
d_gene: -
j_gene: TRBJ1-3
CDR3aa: CASSELEGTTGNTIYF

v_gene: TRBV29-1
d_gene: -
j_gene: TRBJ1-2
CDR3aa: CSVRKVTDNYGYTF

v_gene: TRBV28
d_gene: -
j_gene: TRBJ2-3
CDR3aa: CASSLVGGHTDTQYF

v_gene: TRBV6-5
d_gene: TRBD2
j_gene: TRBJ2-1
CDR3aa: CAATSGGGEQFF

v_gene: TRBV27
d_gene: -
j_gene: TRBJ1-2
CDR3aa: CASTPRGAYHGYTF

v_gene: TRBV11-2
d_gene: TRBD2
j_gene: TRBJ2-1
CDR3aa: CASNSRTSGYNEQFF

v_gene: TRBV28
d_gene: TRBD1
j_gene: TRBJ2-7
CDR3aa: CASSLTGGYEQYF

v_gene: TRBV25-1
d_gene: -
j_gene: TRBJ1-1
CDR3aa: CASFSVYTEAFF

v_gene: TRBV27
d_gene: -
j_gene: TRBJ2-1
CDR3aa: CASSLSLAPYNEQFF

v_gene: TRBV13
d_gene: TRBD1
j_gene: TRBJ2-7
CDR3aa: CASSTRQGSFSYEQYF

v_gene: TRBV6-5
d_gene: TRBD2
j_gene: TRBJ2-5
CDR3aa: CASGEGETQYF

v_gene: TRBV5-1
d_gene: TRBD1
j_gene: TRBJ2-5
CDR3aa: CASSQLTQGAQRGTQYF

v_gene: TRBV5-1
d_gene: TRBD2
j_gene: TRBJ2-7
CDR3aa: CASSPGRDSGSHEQYF

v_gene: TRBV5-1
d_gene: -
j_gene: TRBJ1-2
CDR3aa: CASSVGVDYGYTF

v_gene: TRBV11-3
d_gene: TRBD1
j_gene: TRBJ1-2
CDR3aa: CASSLVSRDRRTPYTF

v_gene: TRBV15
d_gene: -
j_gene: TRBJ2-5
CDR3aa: CATRQTMFSSQETQYF

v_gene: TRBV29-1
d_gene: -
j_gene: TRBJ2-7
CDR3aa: CSVVSFPSYEQYF

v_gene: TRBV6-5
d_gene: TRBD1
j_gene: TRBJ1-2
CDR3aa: CASSYSIQGVYGYTF

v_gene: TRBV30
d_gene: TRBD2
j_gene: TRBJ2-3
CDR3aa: CAWRAGLAGERSVADTQYF

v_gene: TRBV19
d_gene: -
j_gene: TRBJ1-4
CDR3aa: CASSRTNEKLFF

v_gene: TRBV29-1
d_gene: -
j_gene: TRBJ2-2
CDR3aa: CSVSRDSTGELFF

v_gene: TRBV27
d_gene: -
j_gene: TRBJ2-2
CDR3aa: CASRPGSLNTGELFF

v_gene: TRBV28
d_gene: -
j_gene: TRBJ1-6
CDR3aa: CASSLEGSGSPLHF

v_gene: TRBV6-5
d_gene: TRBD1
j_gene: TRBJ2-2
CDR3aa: CAVTVGQGAAGELFF

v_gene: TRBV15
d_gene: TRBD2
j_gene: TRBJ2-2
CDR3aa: CATSRGTSGGARNTGELFF

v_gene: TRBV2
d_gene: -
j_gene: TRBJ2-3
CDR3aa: CASSQDLGGTDTQYF

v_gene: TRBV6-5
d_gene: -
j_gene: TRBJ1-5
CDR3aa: CASSYDRNQPQHF

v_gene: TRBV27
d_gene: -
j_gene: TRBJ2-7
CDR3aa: CASRRDISYEQYF

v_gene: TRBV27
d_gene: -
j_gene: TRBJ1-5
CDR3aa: CASSTRPGQYSNQPQHF

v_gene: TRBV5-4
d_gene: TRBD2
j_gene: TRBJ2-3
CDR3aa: CASSLWRGASTDTQYF

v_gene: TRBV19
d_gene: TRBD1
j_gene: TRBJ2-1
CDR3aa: CASSPRGDRGGNEQFF

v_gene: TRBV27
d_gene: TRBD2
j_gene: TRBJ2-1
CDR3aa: CASSSRTSGGNNEQFF

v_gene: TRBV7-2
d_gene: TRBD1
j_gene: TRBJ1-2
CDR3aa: CASSLGGGYGYTF

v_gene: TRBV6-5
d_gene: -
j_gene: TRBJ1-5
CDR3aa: CASRPGHASNQPQHF